The 3 T cell receptor beta chains listed next were all sequenced from one sample in a study of blood T cell repertoires in COVID-19. Clones were sequenced by immunoSEQ multiplex PCR, and TCRdb holds only the in-frame ones, with some missing. This sample carries roughly 220,000 clones, 85% to 90% of them seen once, and the ten largest clones take over 13%. Specimen: PBMCs or T cells enriched from blood (not recorded which). Receptor source: a man aged 25 to 45 who had been exposed to COVID-19.

The chain recombines TRBV4-1 with TRBJ1-1; no clear D. The germline V gene encodes CDR1 MGHRA and CDR2 YSYEKL. Between the trimmed V and J ends, which lost 4 bases and 0 bases, there was a span of 6 bases. The CDR3 is 13 residues long. This CDR3 reads CASSRLLNTEAFF. Written as DNA, the CDR3 is TGCGCCAGCAGCCGACTTTTGAACACTGAAGCTTTCTTT.

The J gene is TRBJ2-2, the V gene TRBV3-1 (or the pseudogene TRBV3-2), with D possibly matching TRBD2 (7 bases). Germline-derived CDR1 and CDR2 are LGHDT and YNNKEL (reference sequence). The V end was cut by 9 bases, the J end by 6 bases, with 20 bases between. The CDR3 has 15 residues. CDR3 sequence (DNA): TGTGCCAGTACCCCCGCGGGGGCGTTTTCCGGGGAGCTGTTTTTT. Residues: CASTPAGAFSGELFF.

The rearrangement uses TRBV7-9 and TRBJ1-1; 7 nucleotides agree with TRBD1. Germline CDR1 reads SEHNR; CDR2 reads FQNEAQ (reference sequence). There are 14 residues in the CDR3. J lost 7 bases, V lost 1 base, and 6 bases had no gene match. DNA of the CDR3: TGTGCCAGCAGCTTAGATGTAGGACAGGTTGAAGCTTTCTTT. Translated: CASSLDVGQVEAFF. Looking up the rest from reference TRBV7-9 and TRBJ1-1 gives the full variable domain: DTGVSQNPRHKITKRGQNVTFRCDPISEHNRLYWYRQTLGQGPEFLTYFQNEAQLEKSRLLSDRFSAERPKGSFSTLEIQRTEQGDSAMYLCASSLDVGQVEAFFGQGTRLTVV.